This T cell receptor (beta chain) emerged from a study of breast tumors, draining lymph nodes, adjacent tissues. Whole-study findings and limits: Luminal-like breast cancer showed significantly higher tumor–nontumor repertoire similarity than basal-like. Tumor T cell lymph node origin was a supported hypothesis, not proven.

In TCRdb, the multiplex PCR reads were re-called with MiXCR into one record per CDR3 protein. This sample carries around 16,000 distinct CDR3 sequences, 52% of them seen once, and the ten largest clones take approximately 15%. For this clonotype: What it recognizes is unknown.

With 0 bases removed from V and 2 bases from J, the gap between germline ends came to 8 bases. There are 14 residues in the CDR3. Germline V gene sequence: CDR1 MNHEY, CDR2 SVGEGT. What was sequenced was tumor-adjacent breast tissue. The chain employs TRBV6-2 or TRBV6-3 and TRBJ2-7; D gene uncertain. This clonotype originated in a female donor with breast cancer. Some clones in this sample may be carry-over from other donors' samples. The CDR3 DNA reads as TGTGCCAGCAGTTACTCCGCAGATCCCTACGAGCAGTACTTC. Translating it yields CASSYSADPYEQYF.